This T cell receptor beta chain was captured by sequencing in a study of human T cells and chemical hapten exposure. Study results and limitations: DPC sensitization produced no change in TCRs with frequency above 1 in 1000. Alopecia affecting every donor means their immune response may not match healthy people's. Expanded TCR counts at PT1 went up together with patch test score, a positive correlation.

The sample's time point: patch test 2, 6 weeks after DPC sensitization. Treatment noted: therapeutic diphenylcyclopropenone sensitization with weekly scalp DPC. Unique molecular identifiers were attached to individual cDNA molecules within the library. TCRdb ran MiXCR on the RACE reads and lists one entry per CDR3 protein. Of some 350,000 distinct CDR3 sequences listed, just under 6.5% are singletons. V dropped 3 bases and J dropped 2; count of bases not matched to a gene: 8. CDR1 is SNHLY and CDR2 is FYNNEI in the germline V gene. The CDR3 covers 16 residues. This clonotype was recorded many times. Its antigen is as yet unknown.

Material: whole blood, obtained in connection with sensitization to the hapten diphenylcyclopropenone (DPC). This receptor was taken from a woman in her late teens or twenties with alopecia areata. Some clones in this sample may be carry-over from other donors' samples. This chain connects TRBV2 to TRBJ2-3; the match to TRBD2 covers 7 bases. CDR3 sequence: CASSEAASGSTDTQYF. The CDR3 bases are TGTGCCAGCAGTGAGGCGGCTAGCGGCTCCACAGATACGCAGTATTTT.